This TCR beta chain was captured in a study of blood T cells in healthy people across ages. Study-wide results and limits: When one million T cells were used, diversity estimates were thought to be underestimates. Fewer expanded clones and more diversity marked long-lived versus aged donors.

Russia was home to the donors, healthy Caucasian individuals aged roughly 6 to 100. Each individual donor underwent a draw of ten milliliters of peripheral blood. In regard to this clonotype: Antigen: not known.

Primers used in a second PCR of roughly 7 to 12 cycles were a sample-barcoded 5' primer and a J-beta primer mix. MiXCR, applied by TCRdb to the 5' RACE reads, yields one record per CDR3 protein. Found here are approximately 1,100,000 distinct CDR3 sequences, 45% of them singletons; the top ten hold over 15%. Unmatched junction bases numbered 5, after V lost 2 bases and J lost 1 base. The CDR3 runs 15 residues. Germline V gene data show CDR1 as MNHEY and CDR2 as SVGAGI. The specimen sequenced was blood. The V gene is TRBV6-5, the J gene TRBJ2-7; 7 bases align to TRBD1. The TCR comes from a woman aged 60-70 years in good health. CDR3 DNA: TGTGCCAGCAGTTACATTAGGGGGCGTTCCTACGAGCAGTACTTC. Its translation: CASSYIRGRSYEQYF.